The entry below gives a single TCR beta chain sequence along with its context. This clone was seen a handful of times. It lacks a known antigen. Within one base of it there is no much larger clone, and no base qualities were kept. Additional DNA sequences in this sample encode the identical CDR3. Library preparation was by the immunoSEQ multiplex PCR assay. As stored in TCRdb, this immuneACCESS dataset retains in-frame rearrangements with V and J assigned. A fraction of the clones does not appear; measured against another copy, unresolved V genes explain less than half of the discrepancy, and the remainder lacks a known reason. The sample table holds tens of thousands of clones, of which under 85% were seen once. The ten largest clones take up roughly 15% of the sample. The study evaluated CTLA-4 blockade (ipilimumab) given together with focal radiation therapy in patients who had chemo-refractory metastatic non-small-cell lung cancer.

This entry comes from a study of radiotherapy plus CTLA-4 blockade in lung cancer (dated by TCRdb to between 2017 and 2018). About the study as a whole: Objective responses were observed in approximately 18% of enrolled patients, and disease control was achieved in roughly 30%. Here is what the overall study found, with its caveats: TCR clones derived from tumors expanded in peripheral blood after treatment with radiotherapy and ipilimumab. Increased serum interferon-beta after radiation, together with early dynamic changes in blood T cell clones, were reported to be the strongest predictors of response.

Trimming removed 4 bases from V and 1 base from J, leaving 9 bases between the germline ends. The CDR3 contains 14 residues, cysteine and phenylalanine counted. CDR3 DNA is the only sequence kept; it has 42 bases, read in frame from the first base. CDR1 MDHEN and CDR2 SYDVKM are derived from the germline V gene. The TCR originated in a human donor with non-small cell lung cancer that progressed on radiotherapy plus ipilimumab. The sequence is built from TRBV28 and TRBJ2-3; the D gene is perhaps TRBD1, on 5 matching bases. The sample was peripheral blood, taken from a patient treated with radiotherapy plus ipilimumab. The CDR3 loop reads CASSSDSRTDTQYF. The DNA is TGTGCCAGCAGTTCAGACAGCCGCACAGATACGCAGTATTTT.